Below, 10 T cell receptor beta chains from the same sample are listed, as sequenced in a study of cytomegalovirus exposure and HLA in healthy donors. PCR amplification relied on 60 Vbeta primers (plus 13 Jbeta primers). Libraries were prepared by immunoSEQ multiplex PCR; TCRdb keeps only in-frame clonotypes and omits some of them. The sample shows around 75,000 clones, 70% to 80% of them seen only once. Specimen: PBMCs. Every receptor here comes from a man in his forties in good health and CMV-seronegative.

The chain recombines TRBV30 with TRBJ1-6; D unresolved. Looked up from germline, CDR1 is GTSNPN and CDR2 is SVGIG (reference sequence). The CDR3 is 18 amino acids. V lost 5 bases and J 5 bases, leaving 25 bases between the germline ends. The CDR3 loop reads CAWRVERAAGVDNSPLHF. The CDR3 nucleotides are TGTGCCTGGCGGGTAGAACGAGCGGCGGGAGTAGATAATTCACCCCTCCACTTT.

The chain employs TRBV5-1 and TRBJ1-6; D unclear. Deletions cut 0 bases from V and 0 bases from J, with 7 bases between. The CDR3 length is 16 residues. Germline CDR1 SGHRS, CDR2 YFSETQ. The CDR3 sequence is CASSLAASSYNSPLHF. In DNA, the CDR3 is TGCGCCAGCAGCTTGGCCGCCAGCTCCTATAATTCACCCCTCCACTTT.

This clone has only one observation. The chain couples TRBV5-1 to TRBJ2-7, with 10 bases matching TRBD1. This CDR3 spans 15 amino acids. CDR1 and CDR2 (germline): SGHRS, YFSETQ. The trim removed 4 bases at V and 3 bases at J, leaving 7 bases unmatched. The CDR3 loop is CASSRLGQGSYEQYF. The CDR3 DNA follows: TGCGCCAGCAGCCGGCTGGGACAGGGGAGCTACGAGCAGTACTTC.

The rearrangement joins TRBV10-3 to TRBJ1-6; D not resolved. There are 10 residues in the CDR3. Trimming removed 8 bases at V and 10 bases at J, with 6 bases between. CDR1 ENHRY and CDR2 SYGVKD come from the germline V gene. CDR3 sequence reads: CAIGESPLHF. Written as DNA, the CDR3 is TGTGCCATCGGGGAGTCACCCCTCCACTTT.

CDR3 bases: TGTGCCAGCAGCTTGGCCGGGACTCAGGTTGGCTACACCTTC. The encoded protein is CASSLAGTQVGYTF. This chain uses TRBV5-6 with TRBJ1-2; possible D gene TRBD1, 5 bases. V lost 0 bases to trimming and J lost 7 bases, with 13 bases between them. Germline V CDR1 and CDR2: SGHDT, YYEEEE. This CDR3 is 14 amino acids long.

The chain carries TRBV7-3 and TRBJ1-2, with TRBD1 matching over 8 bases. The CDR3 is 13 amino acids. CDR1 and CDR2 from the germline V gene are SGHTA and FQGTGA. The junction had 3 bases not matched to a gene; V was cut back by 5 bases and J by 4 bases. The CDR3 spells CASSPGQVYGYTF. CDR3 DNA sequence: TGTGCCAGCAGCCCGGGACAGGTCTATGGCTACACCTTC.

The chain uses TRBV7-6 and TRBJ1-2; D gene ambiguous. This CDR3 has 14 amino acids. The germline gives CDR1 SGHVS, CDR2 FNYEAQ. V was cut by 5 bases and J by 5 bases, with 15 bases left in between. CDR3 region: CASSPPGDPYGYTF. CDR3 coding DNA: TGTGCCAGCAGCCCCCCCGGGGATCCTTATGGCTACACCTTC.

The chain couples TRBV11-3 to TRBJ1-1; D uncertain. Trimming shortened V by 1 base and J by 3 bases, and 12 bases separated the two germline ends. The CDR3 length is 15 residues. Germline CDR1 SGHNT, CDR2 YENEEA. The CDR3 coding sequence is TGTGCCAGCAGCTTAGGGATTCCCGGGTACACTGAAGCTTTCTTT. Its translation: CASSLGIPGYTEAFF.

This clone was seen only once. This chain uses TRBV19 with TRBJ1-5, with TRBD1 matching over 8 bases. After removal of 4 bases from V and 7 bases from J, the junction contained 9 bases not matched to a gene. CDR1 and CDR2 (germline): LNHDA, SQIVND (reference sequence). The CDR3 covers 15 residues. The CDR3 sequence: CASSTRDRRFQPQHF. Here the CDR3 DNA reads TGTGCCAGTAGTACAAGGGACAGGCGTTTCCAGCCCCAGCATTTT.

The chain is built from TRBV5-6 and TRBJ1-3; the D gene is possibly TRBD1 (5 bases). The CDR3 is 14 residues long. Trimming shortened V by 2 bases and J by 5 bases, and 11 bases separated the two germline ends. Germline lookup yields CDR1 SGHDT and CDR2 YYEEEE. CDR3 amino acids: CASSFGQGRNTIYF. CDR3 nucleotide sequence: TGTGCCAGCAGCTTTGGGCAGGGCAGAAACACCATATATTTT.